A selection of T cell receptor beta chains follows, all from one sample in a study of blood T cell repertoires in COVID-19. The assay was immunoSEQ multiplex PCR, and TCRdb's table has in-frame clones only and misses some. The sample lists about 210,000 clones, less than 85% occurring once. Material: peripheral blood. Receptors were obtained from a woman aged 80 or over with COVID-19, enrolled during active disease. The CDR3 runs from the conserved cysteine through the conserved F or W. D genes are given only for firm matches.

v_call: TRBV6-6
d_call: .
j_call: TRBJ1-1
cdr3_aa: CASRQGLILRTEAFF
cdr3_nt: TGTGCCAGCAGACAGGGCTTGATCTTGCGCACTGAAGCTTTCTTT

v_call: TRBV5-1
d_call: TRBD2
j_call: TRBJ2-1
cdr3_aa: CASCSQVAGDRNEQFF
cdr3_nt: TGCGCCAGCTGCTCCCAGGTAGCGGGGGATAGGAATGAGCAGTTCTTC

v_call: TRBV19
d_call: TRBD1
j_call: TRBJ1-1
cdr3_aa: CASKSGTGVRGDEAFF
cdr3_nt: TGTGCCAGTAAGTCTGGGACAGGGGTCCGCGGAGATGAAGCTTTCTTT

v_call: TRBV5-6
d_call: TRBD1
j_call: TRBJ1-5
cdr3_aa: CASTGGPGPNQPQHF
cdr3_nt: TGTGCCAGCACAGGGGGCCCGGGTCCTAATCAGCCCCAGCATTTT

v_call: TRBV9
d_call: .
j_call: TRBJ1-3
cdr3_aa: CASSVDGLSGNTIYF
cdr3_nt: TGTGCCAGCAGCGTAGATGGGCTCTCTGGAAACACCATATATTTT

v_call: TRBV5-1
d_call: .
j_call: TRBJ2-7
cdr3_aa: CASRGTGFYEQYF
cdr3_nt: TGCGCCAGCAGAGGCACAGGTTTCTACGAGCAGTACTTC

v_call: TRBV3-1/TRBV3-2
d_call: .
j_call: TRBJ2-5
cdr3_aa: CASSSRGSQETQYF
cdr3_nt: TGTGCCAGCAGCTCCCGGGGGAGCCAAGAGACCCAGTACTTC

v_call: TRBV4-1
d_call: .
j_call: TRBJ1-1
cdr3_aa: CASSQGELSPPGLDTEAFF
cdr3_nt: TGCGCCAGCAGCCAAGGCGAGCTGAGCCCCCCGGGATTGGACACTGAAGCTTTCTTT

v_call: TRBV27
d_call: .
j_call: TRBJ2-4
cdr3_aa: CASSLQGTKNIQYF
cdr3_nt: TGTGCCAGCAGTCTTCAGGGAACCAAAAACATTCAGTACTTC

v_call: TRBV12-5
d_call: TRBD2
j_call: TRBJ2-1
cdr3_aa: CASGLKGLAGSTDEQFF
cdr3_nt: TGTGCTAGTGGTTTGAAGGGACTAGCGGGTTCGACAGATGAGCAGTTCTTC

v_call: TRBV6-5
d_call: TRBD2
j_call: TRBJ2-2
cdr3_aa: CASQPLAGGPGELFF
cdr3_nt: TGTGCCAGCCAGCCACTAGCGGGAGGGCCCGGGGAGCTGTTTTTT